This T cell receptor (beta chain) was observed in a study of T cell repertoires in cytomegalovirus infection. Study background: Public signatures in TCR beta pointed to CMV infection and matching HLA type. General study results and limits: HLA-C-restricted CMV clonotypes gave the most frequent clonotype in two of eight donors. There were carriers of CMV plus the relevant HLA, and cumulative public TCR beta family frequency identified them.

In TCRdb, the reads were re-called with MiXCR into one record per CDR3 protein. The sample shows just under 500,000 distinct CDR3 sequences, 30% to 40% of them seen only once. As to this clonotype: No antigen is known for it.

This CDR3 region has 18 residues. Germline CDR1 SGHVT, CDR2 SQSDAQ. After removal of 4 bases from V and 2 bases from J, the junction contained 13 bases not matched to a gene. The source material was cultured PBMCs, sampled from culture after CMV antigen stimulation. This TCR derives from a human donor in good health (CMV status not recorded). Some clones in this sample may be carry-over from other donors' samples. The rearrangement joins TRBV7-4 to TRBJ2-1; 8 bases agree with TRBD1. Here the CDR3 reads CASSYRFQWDRPYNEQFF. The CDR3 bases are TGTGCCAGCAGCTATAGATTTCAGTGGGACAGGCCCTACAATGAGCAGTTCTTC.